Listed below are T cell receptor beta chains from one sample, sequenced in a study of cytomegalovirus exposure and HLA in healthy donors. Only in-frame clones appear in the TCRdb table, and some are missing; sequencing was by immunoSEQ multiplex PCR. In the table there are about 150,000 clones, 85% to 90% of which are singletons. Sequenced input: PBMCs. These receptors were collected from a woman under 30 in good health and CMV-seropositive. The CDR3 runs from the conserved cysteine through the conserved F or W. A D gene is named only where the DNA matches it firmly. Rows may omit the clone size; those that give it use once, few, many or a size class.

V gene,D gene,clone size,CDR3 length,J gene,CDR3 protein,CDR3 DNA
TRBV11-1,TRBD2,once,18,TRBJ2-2,CASSYPPGLAENTGELFF,TGTGCCAGCAGCTATCCACCGGGACTAGCGGAAAACACCGGGGAGCTGTTTTTT
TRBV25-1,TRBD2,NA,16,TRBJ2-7,CASSEPGLAGRGEQYF,TGTGCCAGCAGTGAACCCGGACTAGCGGGAAGGGGCGAGCAGTACTTC
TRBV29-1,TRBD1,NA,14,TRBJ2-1,CSAQRGTASNEQFF,TGCAGCGCTCAAAGAGGGACAGCGTCGAATGAGCAGTTCTTC
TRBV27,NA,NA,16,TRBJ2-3,CASSFRVDGGTDTQYF,TGTGCCAGCAGTTTCCGGGTCGACGGAGGGACAGATACGCAGTATTTT
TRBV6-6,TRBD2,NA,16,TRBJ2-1,CASSYRAGEVYNEQFF,TGTGCCAGCAGTTACAGGGCGGGAGAAGTCTACAATGAGCAGTTCTTC
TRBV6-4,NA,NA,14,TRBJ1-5,CASIPGFLGQPQHF,TGTGCCAGCATTCCAGGGTTTTTGGGTCAGCCCCAGCATTTT
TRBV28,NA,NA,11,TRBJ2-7,CASYGVYEQYF,TGTGCCAGCTACGGGGTTTACGAGCAGTACTTC
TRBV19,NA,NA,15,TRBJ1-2,CATLSTGDAYYGYTF,TGTGCCACCCTATCGACGGGGGATGCCTACTATGGCTACACCTTC
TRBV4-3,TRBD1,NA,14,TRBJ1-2,CASSRGQGVNGYTF,TGCGCCAGCAGCCGTGGACAGGGAGTTAATGGCTACACCTTC
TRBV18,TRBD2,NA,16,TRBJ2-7,CASSPPGTSGHYEQYF,TGTGCCAGCTCACCACCGGGGACTAGCGGACACTACGAGCAGTACTTC
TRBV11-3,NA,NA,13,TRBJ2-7,CASSLVPAHQQYF,TGTGCCAGCAGCTTAGTACCAGCGCATCAGCAGTACTTC
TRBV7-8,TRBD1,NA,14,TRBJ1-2,CASSLANRGSGYTF,TGTGCCAGCAGCTTAGCGAACAGGGGGTCTGGCTACACCTTC
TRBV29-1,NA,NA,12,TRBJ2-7,CSVADRTYEQYF,TGCAGCGTTGCCGACAGGACCTACGAGCAGTACTTC
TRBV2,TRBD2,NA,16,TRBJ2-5,CASSAVQAGAGETQYF,TGTGCCAGCAGTGCGGTACAAGCGGGAGCTGGAGAGACCCAGTACTTC
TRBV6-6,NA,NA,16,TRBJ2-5,CASSPLGGTLEQTQYF,TGTGCCAGCAGTCCCCTAGGCGGGACCCTTGAGCAGACCCAGTACTTC
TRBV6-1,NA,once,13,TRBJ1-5,CASSIQGRQPQHF,TGTGCCAGCAGTATCCAGGGTAGGCAGCCCCAGCATTTT
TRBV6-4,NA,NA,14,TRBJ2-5,CASIQQGGWETQYF,TGTGCCAGCATCCAACAGGGGGGGTGGGAGACCCAGTACTTC
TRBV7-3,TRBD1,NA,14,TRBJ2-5,CASSRQGGLETQYF,TGTGCCAGCAGCCGACAGGGGGGGCTAGAGACCCAGTACTTC
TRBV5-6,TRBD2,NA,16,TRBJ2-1,CASSLGLAGNYNEQFF,TGTGCCAGCAGCTTGGGACTAGCGGGAAATTACAATGAGCAGTTCTTC
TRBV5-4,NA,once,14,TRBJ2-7,CASSRDTAPYEQYF,TGTGCCAGCAGTCGGGACACCGCTCCCTACGAGCAGTACTTC
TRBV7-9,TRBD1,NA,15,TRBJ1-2,CASRPRTGGASGYTF,TGTGCCAGCAGACCTCGGACAGGGGGCGCGTCTGGCTACACCTTC
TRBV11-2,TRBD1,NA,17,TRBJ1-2,CASSLPGQGSRSYGYTF,TGTGCCAGCAGCTTACCGGGACAGGGTTCTCGGAGCTATGGCTACACCTTC
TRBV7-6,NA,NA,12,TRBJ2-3,CASSYQKHTQYF,TGTGCCAGCAGCTACCAGAAACATACGCAGTATTTT
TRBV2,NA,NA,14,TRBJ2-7,CASTRIGGSYEQYF,TGTGCCAGCACTCGAATCGGCGGCTCCTACGAGCAGTACTTC
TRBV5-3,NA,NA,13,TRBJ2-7,CARGRAGSHEQYF,TGTGCCAGGGGTAGGGCGGGGTCCCACGAGCAGTACTTC
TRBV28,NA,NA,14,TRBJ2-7,CASSFLRDSYEQYF,TGTGCCAGCAGTTTCCTTCGGGACTCCTACGAGCAGTACTTC
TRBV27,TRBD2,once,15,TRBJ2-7,CASSLLPSGAYEQYF,TGTGCCAGCAGTTTATTGCCTAGCGGGGCCTACGAGCAGTACTTC
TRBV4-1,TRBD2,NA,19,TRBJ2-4,CASSQDGGGLKLAKNIQYF,TGCGCCAGCAGCCAAGATGGCGGGGGACTTAAACTAGCCAAAAACATTCAGTACTTC
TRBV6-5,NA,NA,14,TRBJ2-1,CASSYGGAGLEQFF,TGTGCCAGCAGTTACGGCGGGGCGGGTCTTGAGCAGTTCTTC
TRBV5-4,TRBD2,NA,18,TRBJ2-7,CASSVGGSSGSSWSEQYF,TGTGCCAGCAGCGTCGGGGGGAGTAGCGGGAGCAGTTGGTCCGAGCAGTACTTC
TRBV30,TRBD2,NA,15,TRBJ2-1,CAWTSGKGAYNEQFF,TGTGCCTGGACTAGCGGGAAGGGGGCCTACAATGAGCAGTTCTTC